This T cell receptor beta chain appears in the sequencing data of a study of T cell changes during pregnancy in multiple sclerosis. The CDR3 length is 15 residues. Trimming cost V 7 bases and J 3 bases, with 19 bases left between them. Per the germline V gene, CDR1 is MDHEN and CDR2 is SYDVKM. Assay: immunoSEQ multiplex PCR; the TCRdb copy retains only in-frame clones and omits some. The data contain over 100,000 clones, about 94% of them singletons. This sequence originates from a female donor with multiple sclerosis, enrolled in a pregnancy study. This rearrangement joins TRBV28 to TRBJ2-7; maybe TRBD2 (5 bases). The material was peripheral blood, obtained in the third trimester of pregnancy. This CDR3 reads CASTSDFTPFYEQYF. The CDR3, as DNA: TGTGCCAGCACCTCGGACTTCACCCCTTTCTACGAGCAGTACTTC.